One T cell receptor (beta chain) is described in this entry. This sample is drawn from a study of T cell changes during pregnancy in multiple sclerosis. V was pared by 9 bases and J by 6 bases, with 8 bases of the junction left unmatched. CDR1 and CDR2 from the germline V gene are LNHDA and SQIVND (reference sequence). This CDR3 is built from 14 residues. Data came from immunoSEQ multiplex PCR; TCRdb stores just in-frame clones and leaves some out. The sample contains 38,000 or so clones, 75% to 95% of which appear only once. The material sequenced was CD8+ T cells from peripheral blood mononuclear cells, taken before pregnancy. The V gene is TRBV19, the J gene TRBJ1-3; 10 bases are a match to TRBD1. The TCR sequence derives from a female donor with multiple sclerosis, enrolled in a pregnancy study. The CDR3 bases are TGTGCCAGCGCGCCGGGACAGGGGCCAAACACCATATATTTT. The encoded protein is CASAPGQGPNTIYF. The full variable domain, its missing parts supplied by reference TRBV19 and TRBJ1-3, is DGGITQSPKYLFRKEGQNVTLSCEQNLNHDAMYWYRQDPGQGLRLIYYSQIVNDFQKGDIAEGYSVSREKKESFPLTVTSAQKNPTAFYLCASAPGQGPNTIYFGEGSWLTVV.